Each of the 22 T cell receptor beta chains below was sequenced from the same sample in a study of cytotoxic CD8 clonotypes in ibrutinib-treated CLL. Only in-frame clones appear in the TCRdb table, and some are missing; sequencing was by immunoSEQ multiplex PCR. This sample has about 140,000 clones; approximately 80% occur once, and the top ten carry around 30%. Sequencing used PBMCs, obtained after 12 months of ibrutinib treatment. The receptors shown here come from a human donor with chronic lymphocytic leukemia.

This clone was detected many times. The chain recombines TRBV6-5 with TRBJ1-6; D may be TRBD1 (5 bases). V was cut by 10 bases and J by 10 bases, with 20 bases left in between. Germline values: CDR1 MNHEY, CDR2 SVGAGI. The CDR3 consists of 14 residues. The CDR3 sequence: CATFEGELGSPLHF. CDR3 DNA sequence: TGTGCCACCTTCGAAGGGGAGTTGGGCTCACCCCTCCACTTT.

CDR3 residues: CASSLPGTSLGNTGELFF. The DNA of the CDR3 is TGCGCCAGCAGCTTACCCGGGACTTCGCTAGGGAACACCGGGGAGCTGTTTTTT. The chain has TRBV5-1 and TRBJ2-2; possible D gene TRBD2, 6 bases. Germline V CDR1 and CDR2: SGHRS, YFSETQ. V was trimmed by 2 bases and J by 1 base, leaving 18 bases between them. The CDR3 sequence is 18 residues long.

The chain recombines TRBV5-1 with TRBJ2-1, with TRBD1 as a possible D gene (6 bases). V gave up 0 bases and J gave up 7 bases, with 11 bases separating them. The V gene's germline CDR1 is SGHRS and CDR2 YFSETQ. CDR3 length: 14 amino acids. CDR3 sequence reads: CASSLETGRNEQFF. CDR3 in DNA: TGCGCCAGCAGCTTGGAGACAGGTAGAAATGAGCAGTTCTTC.

This clone has a handful of counts. In the same sample, other DNA sequences code for this CDR3. The genes are TRBV5-1 and TRBJ2-5; D not certain. Trimming cost V 2 bases and J 2 bases, with 1 base left between them. CDR1 SGHRS and CDR2 YFSETQ come from the germline V gene. The CDR3 consists of 11 residues. The CDR3 sequence: CASSLQETQYF. In DNA, the CDR3 is TGCGCCAGCAGCTTACAAGAGACCCAGTACTTC.

This CDR3 is CASSSQTKFTGELFF. The CDR3 DNA sequence: TGTGCCAGCAGTTCCCAGACGAAATTCACCGGGGAGCTGTTTTTT. This chain connects TRBV5-6 to TRBJ2-2; D remains unclear. Germline V gene sequence: CDR1 SGHDT, CDR2 YYEEEE. V lost 5 bases, J lost 4 bases, and 15 bases lay in between. The length of the CDR3 is 15 residues. The variable domain in full, with the rest retrieved from reference TRBV5-6 and TRBJ2-2, is DAGVTQSPTHLIKTRGQQVTLRCSPKSGHDTVSWYQQALGQGPQFIFQYYEEEERQRGNFPDRFSGHQFPNYSSELNVNALLLGDSALYLCASSSQTKFTGELFFGEGSRLTVL.

In DNA, the CDR3 is TGCGCCAGCAGTCATGTTGGGTTTGAAAAACTGTTTTTT. It codes for CASSHVGFEKLFF. The chain couples TRBV23-1 to TRBJ1-4; D uncertain. TRBV23-1 qualifies as an ORF whose function is uncertain. The germline V and J ends were trimmed by 3 bases and 7 bases, with 9 bases remaining between them. This CDR3 contains 13 residues.

The J gene is TRBJ2-3, the V gene TRBV7-9; perhaps TRBD1 as D (6 bases). This CDR3 is built from 14 residues. The germline CDR1 and CDR2 sequences are SEHNR and FQNEAQ (reference sequence). The germline V and J ends were trimmed by 5 bases and 0 bases, with 9 bases remaining between them. The CDR3 protein is CASSLTGSTDTQYF. The CDR3 DNA reads as TGTGCCAGCAGCCTTACAGGGAGCACAGATACGCAGTATTTT.

This chain connects TRBV28 to TRBJ1-3; TRBD1 aligns across 7 bases. The V and J ends lost 7 bases and 1 base, in that order; junction bases with no gene match: 4. The germline V gene has CDR1 MDHEN and CDR2 SYDVKM. The CDR3 has 14 residues. The CDR3 DNA reads TGTGCCAGCATCGCCAGGGGGTCTGGAAACACCATATATTTT. Protein sequence: CASIARGSGNTIYF. The whole variable domain, filled in from reference TRBV28 and TRBJ1-3, reads DVKVTQSSRYLVKRTGEKVFLECVQDMDHENMFWYRQDPGLGLRLIYFSYDVKMKEKGDIPEGYSVSREKKERFSLILESASTNQTSMYLCASIARGSGNTIYFGEGSWLTVV.

The CDR3 DNA sequence: TGTGCCAGCAGCCCTCCCGACAGGACGGCCGGGGAGCTGTTTTTT. It yields the protein CASSPPDRTAGELFF. The genes are TRBV11-3 and TRBJ2-2; D is perhaps TRBD1 (6 bases). Germline CDR1 SGHNT, CDR2 YENEEA. With 5 bases removed from V and 6 bases from J, the gap between germline ends came to 16 bases. The CDR3 sequence is 15 residues long. The whole variable domain, filled in from reference TRBV11-3 and TRBJ2-2, reads EAGVVQSPRYKIIEKKQPVAFWCNPISGHNTLYWYLQNLGQGPELLIRYENEEAVDDSQLPKDRFSAERLKGVDSTLKIQPAELGDSAVYLCASSPPDRTAGELFFGEGSRLTVL.

The chain carries TRBV5-4 and TRBJ2-5, with D uncertain. The CDR3 extends over 14 amino acids. CDR1 SGHNT and CDR2 YYREEE come from the germline V gene (reference sequence). V lost 1 base to trimming and J lost 0 bases, with 7 bases between them. CDR3 residues: CASSLPQNQETQYF. The CDR3 DNA reads as TGTGCCAGCAGCTTGCCCCAGAACCAAGAGACCCAGTACTTC.

This clone has just one count. V is TRBV4-2 and J is TRBJ2-3; 9 bases align to TRBD2. Germline values: CDR1 LGHNA, CDR2 YNFKEQ. The CDR3 totals 17 residues. J lost 2 bases, V lost 0 bases, and 6 bases had no gene match. The CDR3: CASSQEGREGHTDTQYF. CDR3 bases: TGTGCCAGCAGCCAAGAAGGGCGGGAGGGCCACACAGATACGCAGTATTTT.

The chain employs TRBV11-3 and TRBJ2-5; 7 bases align to TRBD1. CDR1 SGHNT and CDR2 YENEEA come from the germline V gene. This CDR3 contains 14 residues. After removal of 5 bases from V and 5 bases from J, the junction contained 8 bases not matched to a gene. CDR3 coding DNA: TGTGCCAGCAGCGTCGGGACAGATCGGGAGACCCAGTACTTC. Amino acids: CASSVGTDRETQYF.

The V and J genes are TRBV29-1 and TRBJ1-1, with D possibly being TRBD1 (6 bases). V shed 5 bases and J shed 1 base, with 11 bases lying between them. CDR3 length: 13 amino acids. The germline CDR1 and CDR2 sequences are SQVTM and ANQGSEA. In nucleotides, the CDR3 is TGCAGCGTTCGTAGACAGGAGAACACTGAAGCTTTCTTT. Translated: CSVRRQENTEAFF.

The chain recombines TRBV7-2 with TRBJ1-1, with 7 bases fitting TRBD1. Losses at the gene ends were 1 base for V and 3 bases for J; bases not matched to a gene: 2. This CDR3 spans 14 amino acids. Germline loops: CDR1 SGHTA, CDR2 FQGNSA. The CDR3 loop reads CASSLVQGDTEAFF. The CDR3 nucleotides are TGTGCCAGCAGCTTAGTTCAGGGGGACACTGAAGCTTTCTTT.

CDR3 protein: CAWSLPTGLETEAFF. The CDR3 nucleotides are TGTGCCTGGAGTCTACCTACAGGGCTGGAGACTGAAGCTTTCTTT. V and J are TRBV30 and TRBJ1-1; possibly TRBD1 for D (6 bases). CDR3 length equals 15 residues. Trimming stripped 2 bases from V and 5 bases from J, with 18 bases between. CDR1 and CDR2 from the germline V gene are GTSNPN and SVGIG (reference sequence).

V gene TRBV19 combines with J gene TRBJ2-6, with TRBD1 matching over 9 bases. The CDR3 length is 19 residues. CDR1 and CDR2 from the germline V gene are LNHDA and SQIVND (reference sequence). The J segment lost 1 base and the V segment lost 5 bases, leaving 12 bases of the junction unmatched. This chain's CDR3 is CASSSPDRGGFSGANVLTF. CDR3 nucleotide sequence: TGTGCCAGTAGTTCCCCAGACAGGGGGGGCTTTTCTGGGGCCAACGTCCTGACTTTC.

In this sample, this clone turned up once. V is TRBV6-5 and J is TRBJ2-7; 8 nucleotides match TRBD1. Germline CDR1 is MNHEY and CDR2 is SVGAGI. The CDR3 consists of 13 residues. The V segment lost 5 bases and the J segment 2 bases; nucleotides outside the gene matches: 2. CDR3 residues: CASSEDRAYEQYF. The CDR3 DNA follows: TGTGCCAGCAGTGAGGACAGGGCCTACGAGCAGTACTTC.

This clone was observed many times. For the CDR3, the DNA is TGTGCCAGCAGCCTCTTAACCGGGACTAGCGGGGGGGGCTGGGAGACCCAGTACTTC. Protein: CASSLLTGTSGGGWETQYF. The V gene is TRBV11-3, the J gene TRBJ2-5; TRBD2 aligns across 16 bases. The J segment lost 5 bases and the V segment lost 5 bases, leaving 14 bases of the junction unmatched. The CDR3 covers 19 residues. The germline CDR1 and CDR2 sequences are SGHNT and YENEEA.

CDR3 amino acids: CASSQDGVAGTYEQYF. Here the CDR3 DNA reads TGCGCCAGCAGCCAAGATGGAGTAGCGGGAACGTACGAGCAGTACTTC. The J gene is TRBJ2-7, the V gene TRBV4-3; the match to TRBD2 covers 8 bases. V shed 0 bases and J 4 bases; nucleotides not matched to a gene: 8. The CDR3 has 16 residues. Germline V gives CDR1 LGHNA, CDR2 YSLEER.

The CDR3 region has the DNA TGTGCCTGGACCTACGGGTACGAGCAGTACTTC. Amino acid sequence: CAWTYGYEQYF. The chain has TRBV30 and TRBJ2-7; D is undetermined. The CDR3 totals 11 residues. Trimming stripped 4 bases from V and 4 bases from J, with 8 bases between. Germline loops: CDR1 GTSNPN, CDR2 SVGIG (reference sequence).

This clone was recorded only once. The rearrangement links TRBV4-1 to TRBJ2-3; the match to TRBD2 covers 10 bases. V gave up 3 bases and J gave up 4 bases; unmatched junction bases: 10. The CDR3 contains 17 residues. The germline V gene has CDR1 MGHRA and CDR2 YSYEKL. CDR3 region: CASSQRGLAGDPDTQYF. Written as DNA, the CDR3 is TGCGCCAGCAGCCAGAGAGGGCTAGCGGGAGACCCAGATACGCAGTATTTT.

The chain is built from TRBV7-3 and TRBJ2-5; 8 bases align to TRBD1. Looked up from germline, CDR1 is SGHTA and CDR2 is FQGTGA. The CDR3 is 17 amino acids. Unmatched junction bases numbered 15, after V lost 4 bases and J lost 5 bases. CDR3 nucleotide sequence: TGTGCCAGCAGCTCTGGCCTCCGGACAGGGCCGGGGGAGACCCAGTACTTC. Residues: CASSSGLRTGPGETQYF.